One sample yielded the 17 T cell receptor beta chains listed below, sequenced in a study of blood T cell repertoires in COVID-19. Sequencing used immunoSEQ multiplex PCR; TCRdb keeps in-frame clones, though not all of them. The sample has about 70,000 clones; 89% are singletons. Sequencing input: peripheral blood. These TCRs come from a man aged 45-65 years with active COVID-19.

The chain carries TRBV6-5 and TRBJ2-3; 10 bases line up with TRBD2. V shed 8 bases and J 6 bases; nucleotides not matched to a gene: 8. This CDR3 is 14 amino acids long. The germline V gene has CDR1 MNHEY and CDR2 SVGAGI. In DNA form, the CDR3 reads TGTGCCAGCCGCGTAGCGGGGGGTTTCGATACGCAGTATTTT. Translation gives CASRVAGGFDTQYF.

V gene TRBV2 combines with J gene TRBJ2-7; no firm D call. Germline V gene sequence: CDR1 SNHLY, CDR2 FYNNEI. Trimming shortened V by 7 bases and J by 0 bases, and 13 bases separated the two germline ends. The CDR3 loop spans 14 amino acids. The CDR3, as DNA: TGTGCCAGCAAGTTTGGGCTTAGCTCCTACGAGCAGTACTTC. Translation: CASKFGLSSYEQYF.

This clone has a single count. The rearrangement links TRBV4-3 to TRBJ2-5; tentative D call: TRBD2 (7 bases). CDR1 LGHNA and CDR2 YSLEER come from the germline V gene. The V end was cut by 0 bases, the J end by 4 bases, with 15 bases between. The CDR3 covers 16 residues. This chain's CDR3 is CASSQDRGGAGETQYF. The CDR3 region has the DNA TGCGCCAGCAGCCAAGATCGAGGGGGGGCAGGAGAGACCCAGTACTTC.

This sequence joins TRBV30 and TRBJ1-6, with D unresolved. Germline assignment: CDR1 GTSNPN and CDR2 SVGIG (reference sequence). The length of the CDR3 is 11 residues. V shed 5 bases and J shed 13 bases, with 12 bases lying between them. The chain's CDR3 is CAWVRGLPLHF. CDR3 bases: TGTGCCTGGGTCCGGGGTTTGCCCCTCCACTTT.

This sequence joins TRBV7-8 and TRBJ2-4; D is uncertain. Trimming pared 1 base from V and 2 bases from J, leaving 12 bases between. The CDR3 spans 16 residues. CDR1 SGHVS and CDR2 FQNEAQ come from the germline V gene. The chain's CDR3 is CASSLEVTAPKNIQYF. The CDR3 DNA follows: TGTGCCAGCAGCTTAGAAGTCACAGCCCCCAAAAACATTCAGTACTTC.

The chain is built from TRBV6-4 and TRBJ2-2; D unclear. CDR1 is MRHNA, CDR2 SNTAGT, per germline. The CDR3 has 14 residues. Between the trimmed V and J ends, which lost 5 bases and 1 base, there was a span of 8 bases. The CDR3 DNA follows: TGTGCCAGCAGTATCTTAGAGAACACCGGGGAGCTGTTTTTT. This encodes CASSILENTGELFF.

CDR3 coding DNA: TGTGCCACCAGTGATTTATGTTGGGCTAGCGGGGGGATCTCTGGGGCCAACGTCCTGACTTTC. Translation gives CATSDLCWASGGISGANVLTF. V usage is TRBV24-1 and J usage is TRBJ2-6, with 11 bases lining up with TRBD2. Per germline, CDR1 KGHDR and CDR2 SFDVKD. There are 21 residues in the CDR3. J was trimmed by 0 bases and V by 1 base; bases with no gene match: 10.

The rearrangement links TRBV7-9 to TRBJ2-5, with unresolved D. Trimming took off 1 base at V and 5 bases at J, with 5 bases between the two ends. Germline V lookup: CDR1 SEHNR, CDR2 FQNEAQ (reference sequence). The CDR3 is made up of 12 amino acids. The CDR3 region is CASSLVRETQYF. In DNA form, the CDR3 reads TGTGCCAGCAGCTTAGTCCGTGAGACCCAGTACTTC.

This chain connects TRBV20-1 to TRBJ1-2, with D perhaps TRBD1 (5 bases). CDR1 DFQATT and CDR2 SNEGSKA come from the germline V gene (reference sequence). The V end lost 3 bases, the J end lost 8 bases, and 22 bases lay between the germline ends. This CDR3 region has 15 residues. CDR3 sequence: CSASGGGRAIGGYTF. The CDR3 nucleotides are TGCAGTGCTAGTGGGGGAGGCCGGGCCATCGGCGGCTACACCTTC.

This clone has just one count. V gene TRBV9 combines with J gene TRBJ2-2; 8 bases align to TRBD2. Germline trimming cut 2 bases from V and 6 bases from J; bases unmatched to any gene: 9. CDR3 length: 16 residues. Germline V lookup: CDR1 SGDLS, CDR2 YYNGEE. In DNA form, the CDR3 reads TGTGCCAGCAGCGTTACCGGGACTAGGTTTGCCGGGGAGCTGTTTTTT. It specifies CASSVTGTRFAGELFF.

This clone was seen just once. CDR3 loop: CASSIPGHRGGYTF. The CDR3 DNA sequence: TGTGCCAGTAGTATTCCGGGACACCGCGGTGGCTACACCTTC. The chain combines TRBV19 with TRBJ1-2, with D maybe TRBD1 (6 bases). Per germline, CDR1 LNHDA and CDR2 SQIVND (reference sequence). The CDR3 runs 14 residues. V was shortened by 3 bases and J by 7 bases, with 15 bases between the two germline ends. Looking up the rest from reference TRBV19 and TRBJ1-2 gives the full variable domain: DGGITQSPKYLFRKEGQNVTLSCEQNLNHDAMYWYRQDPGQGLRLIYYSQIVNDFQKGDIAEGYSVSREKKESFPLTVTSAQKNPTAFYLCASSIPGHRGGYTFGSGTRLTVV.

The gene calls are TRBV29-1 and TRBJ2-5, with D possibly TRBD2 on 5 matching bases. The CDR3 loop spans 13 amino acids. The V gene's germline CDR1 is SQVTM and CDR2 ANQGSEA. V gave up 4 bases and J gave up 5 bases, with 14 bases separating them. The CDR3 protein is CSVGRLLGETQYF. CDR3 sequence (DNA): TGCAGCGTTGGCCGCCTACTAGGCGAGACCCAGTACTTC.

The CDR3 loop is CASSEISGGAGEQFF. For the CDR3, the DNA is TGTGCCAGCAGTGAAATCAGCGGGGGGGCCGGTGAGCAGTTCTTC. The J gene is TRBJ2-1, the V gene TRBV6-1; 10 bases are shared with TRBD2. The CDR3 consists of 15 residues. Germline loops: CDR1 MNHNS, CDR2 SASEGT. V lost 2 bases, J lost 9 bases, and 7 bases stayed unmatched.

CDR3 in amino acids: CASSLLQGALETQYF. The CDR3 DNA reads as TGTGCCAGCAGCTTACTCCAGGGCGCTTTGGAGACCCAGTACTTC. The chain employs TRBV7-9 and TRBJ2-5, with D possibly TRBD1 on 5 matching bases. CDR3 length: 15 residues. Germline V CDR1 and CDR2: SEHNR, FQNEAQ (reference sequence). V was shortened by 2 bases and J by 5 bases, with 15 bases between the two germline ends.

This clone was detected only once. V usage is TRBV5-1 and J usage is TRBJ2-7, with a possible D match to TRBD2 (6 bases). The CDR3 has 14 residues. The V gene lost 6 bases and the J gene lost 3 bases, with 16 bases spanning the gap. Germline assignment: CDR1 SGHRS and CDR2 YFSETQ. The CDR3 here is CASTQGPGGYEQYF. In nucleotides, the CDR3 is TGCGCCAGCACCCAGGGACCCGGGGGCTACGAGCAGTACTTC.

The chain combines TRBV5-1 with TRBJ1-1; the match to TRBD1 covers 7 bases. Germline V lookup: CDR1 SGHRS, CDR2 YFSETQ. There are 14 residues in the CDR3. J gave up 3 bases and V 1 base, and 3 bases lay outside the gene matches. The CDR3 DNA follows: TGCGCCAGCAGCTTGCAGGGGGTTTACACTGAAGCTTTCTTT. This gives the protein CASSLQGVYTEAFF.

This chain uses TRBV19 with TRBJ1-2, with D possibly being TRBD1 (6 bases). Germline-derived CDR1 and CDR2 are LNHDA and SQIVND (reference sequence). This CDR3 comprises 13 residues. Between the trimmed V and J ends, which lost 5 bases and 2 bases, there was a span of 9 bases. The CDR3 sequence: CASSPQGNYGYTF. The CDR3 DNA follows: TGTGCCAGTAGTCCCCAGGGGAACTATGGCTACACCTTC.